This paragraph reports one T cell receptor (beta chain). No cognate antigen has been identified for it. Qualities for individual bases were not recorded, and no much larger clone is one base off. Library method: the immunoSEQ multiplex PCR assay. The study's own analysis went as follows. A statistical classification framework was developed to diagnose cytomegalovirus status using the catalog of TCR beta chain sequences. TCRdb took over this immuneACCESS table, retaining in-frame rearrangements with V and J assigned. Such tables are incomplete; in checked studies, under half of the missing clones stem from an unresolved V gene, and the remainder is unexplained. V and J calls plus clone size are reproduced from that table; the DNA served to infer D and trimming. Across this sample there are around 120,000 clones, with around 89% seen only once. Around 1.9% of the sample rests with the top ten. The sample is drawn from a study of cytomegalovirus exposure and HLA in healthy donors (dated 2017 in TCRdb). About the study as a whole: A later analysis indicated that the roughly 120 validation repertoires were generated on the platform also employed for the 670 or so repertoires of the first cohort. Along with the approximately 650-subject first cohort, a separate validation cohort of over a hundred different subjects was used. To predict cytomegalovirus infection status, the study brought together high-throughput TCR immunosequencing, statistical association of individual TCRs with disease status, and machine learning. The study was designed to test whether signatures of past pathogen exposure could be identified by cataloging public T cell receptors. The full study reports these points: In the study, some 160 TCR beta chains were listed as associated with cytomegalovirus. It was suggested by the authors that the approach could potentially be generalized to other disease states and immunological phenotypes. While some public TCRs were present in many individuals, most TCR sequences turned up only very rarely across donors. In a later analysis, TCRs clustered in the first cohort were found to also tend to co-occur in the 130 or so validation repertoires, with 94% of cluster scores above 0. The validation cohort had no HLA typing available for a later analysis, so co-occurrence within that cohort was assessed over all 130 or so repertoires. Cytomegalovirus status was reported to be diagnosed by the classifier with high specificity and sensitivity in both the original and validation cohorts. In vitro tests confirmed that a few of the cytomegalovirus-associated TCR beta chains recognize cytomegalovirus antigens.

The V end loses 6 bases and the J end loses 6 bases, and a stretch of 14 bases separates them. Including the terminal cysteine and phenylalanine, the CDR3 comprises 13 residues. Of the read, only the CDR3 DNA is kept; its 39 bases are in frame from base 1. Reading the germline V gene gives CDR1 MNHEY and CDR2 SVGAGI. Donors formed part of the validation cohort, which comprised 95 to 150 subjects and was distinct from the first cohort of 550 to 850 subjects. The sample consisted of PBMCs. The chain links TRBV6-5 with TRBJ1-1; a confident D gene designation cannot be given. The source of this sequence is a man aged 18 to 30 in good health and CMV-seronegative. The nucleotide sequence reads TGTGCCAGCAGGGGAGTAGGATCCGCTGAAGCTTTCTTT. Translated, this is CASRGVGSAEAFF.